This note documents a single T cell receptor beta chain sequence. This clonotype was seen only a few times. Its binding antigen is unknown. Base qualities are not at hand, and no much larger clone is one base apart. Libraries were made using UMI-ligation and nested PCR. A single-stranded oligonucleotide carrying the Illumina SP2 sequence and a UMI was ligated to the cDNA 3' end using T4 RNA ligase 1. PCR1 consisted of roughly 4 cycles (98 degrees C 15 s, 69 degrees C 30 s, 72 degrees C 40 s), and for the beta primer an equimolar mix of RC1.1 and RC1.2 was used to cover TRBC1 and TRBC2. Starting at PCR2, TCR alpha and beta chains were handled separately, and sample indices and Illumina adaptors were added. The UMI was composed of 12 random nucleotides, arranged as two hexamers separated by a spacer, and was positioned after an 8-base spacer. Sequencing was done on an Illumina MiSeq using v2 2x251 paired-end chemistry, usually with over 10 samples per run. PhiX DNA was added at about 4.5-7% to each sequencing library so that diversity was increased. Per the source publication's procedure: Raw reads were converted to FASTQ with bcl2fastq and demultiplexed by dual indices using Demultiplexor. V and J genes were assigned by Decombinator through tag matching, with a single base-pair mismatch being allowed. Using UMIs, Collapsinator corrected both sequencing errors and the frequency errors that come from PCR heterogeneity. CDR3Translator turned Decombinator identifiers into nucleotide sequence, translated that sequence into amino acids, and pulled out the CDR3 based on C- and N-terminal motifs. A cluster of KT2 sequences that shared one unique molecular identifier was counted as a single distinct KT2 TCR. TCRdb's own reprocessing of the public reads used fastp at Q25 and MiXCR and kept productive beta chains. CDR3 protein duplicates are merged, each entry listing the most common genes and DNA. The V and J calls were not made by the authors but by TCRdb's processing. The sample contains roughly 51,000 distinct CDR3 sequences, over 9% of them found a single time. The ten largest clones take up roughly 9.9% of the sample.

These data come from a study of quantifying T cell responses using KT2 cells (dated by TCRdb to about 2017). Background on the whole study: RNA was DNase-treated and reverse transcribed with TCR alpha and beta constant-region primers, mostly using SuperScript III. The efficiency of the T4 ligation step under optimum conditions was estimated to be greater than 9.5%. PCR2 was performed as a SYBR Green qPCR and was stopped at a predetermined fluorescence threshold so that over-amplification was avoided.

Known numbers of KT2, a T cell clone whose TCR had been sequenced previously, were spiked into unfractionated PBMC to test the sensitivity and accuracy of the pipeline. A range of KT2-to-PBMC ratios was generated by mixing KT2 cells with a fixed number of PBMC. Study-wide conclusions, independent of this receptor: A linear scaling of KT2 alpha and beta sequence counts with input KT2 cell number was observed over several orders of magnitude. The study did not include a side-by-side comparison of this pipeline with other TCR sequencing techniques. Saturation in the detection of KT2 sequences was observed at very high KT2 spike-in numbers. KT2 sequences were detected down to the lowest spike-in tested, which was about one KT2 cell per 100,000 PBMC.

This sequence was found in a human donor. The sequenced material came from PBMCs spiked with cells of the T cell clone KT2.

The sequence in DNA is TGTGCCTGGAGTGTAGGGGCCGCGACCTCACCCCTCCACTTT. This is translated as CAWSVGAATSPLHF. Rearrangement joined TRBV30 to TRBJ1-6; possibly the D gene is TRBD1, per 5 matching bases. V sheds 0 bases and J sheds 10 bases, leaving 13 bases between their ends. The CDR3 measures 14 amino acids from cysteine to phenylalanine. Only the CDR3 DNA stays, 42 bases, in frame from base 1. Based on the germline V gene (reference sequence), the CDR1 and CDR2 sequences are GTSNPN and SVGIG.